This T cell receptor beta chain was observed in a study of OX40 agonist ivuxolimab in advanced cancers. The repertoire was sequenced with immunoSEQ multiplex PCR; TCRdb's copy has only in-frame clones and lacks some. The sample shows 70,000 or so clones, 90% to 95% of them seen only once. The clonotype comes from an adult with an advanced solid tumor such as melanoma, head and neck, liver or kidney cancer. Sequencing was performed on CD4+ or CD8+ T cells sorted from blood, taken in a trial of the OX40 agonist ivuxolimab.

The CDR3 is CASSFEQQGSNSPLHF. The CDR3 nucleotides are TGTGCCAGCAGCTTCGAACAACAGGGTTCCAATTCACCCCTCCACTTT. The chain is built from TRBV7-3 and TRBJ1-6; maybe TRBD1 (6 bases). Germline CDR1 SGHTA, CDR2 FQGTGA. Trimming cost V 3 bases and J 7 bases, with 16 bases left between them. This CDR3 spans 16 amino acids.